Shown below are 8 T cell receptor beta chains from a single sample sequenced in a study of blood T cells in healthy people across ages (dated by TCRdb to about 2015). The receptor library was made with 5' RACE. The sequencer listed for this sample is Illumina HiSeq 2500. A second PCR of roughly 6 to 11 cycles was performed with a sample-barcoded 5' primer and a J-beta primer mix. Through fastp at Q25 and MiXCR, TCRdb rebuilt clones from the public reads, retaining in-frame beta chains. CDR3 protein sequences are deduplicated, and each keeps its most common genes and DNA. For this sample there are 750,000 to 950,000 distinct CDR3 sequences; 20% to 30% appear just once. The ten largest clones take up about 2.9% of the sample. This same sample was also part of a study on T cells of mothers and their children.

The sequenced sample consisted of blood. These receptors all stem from a boy aged 5-17 years in good health.

The V and J genes are TRBV14 and TRBJ1-4; no reliable D call. The CDR3 is made up of 17 amino acids. Trimming left V 0 bases short and J 5 bases short, with 16 bases between. Germline-derived CDR1 and CDR2 are SGHDN and FVKESK. CDR3 sequence: CASSQDPDRTENEKLFF. For the CDR3, the DNA is TGTGCCAGCAGCCAAGATCCGGACCGGACGGAGAATGAAAAACTGTTTTTT.

The chain employs TRBV5-1 and TRBJ2-3; D call uncertain. Germline V lookup: CDR1 SGHRS, CDR2 YFSETQ. The germline V and J ends were trimmed by 6 bases and 2 bases, with 13 bases remaining between them. The CDR3 totals 14 residues. CDR3: CASNLLYHTDTQYF. For the CDR3, the DNA is TGCGCCAGCAACCTCCTGTACCACACAGATACGCAGTATTTT.

The chain carries TRBV6-5 and TRBJ2-5; possible D gene TRBD2, 7 bases. Deletions cut 4 bases from V and 0 bases from J, with 21 bases between. Germline values: CDR1 MNHEY, CDR2 SVGAGI. CDR3 size: 18 residues. CDR3 coding DNA: TGTGCCAGCAGTTTACGTCCAGGGGAGGGGCAGTACCAAGAGACCCAGTACTTC. Translation gives CASSLRPGEGQYQETQYF.

Details on this clonotype: The junction departs from the called germline gene at one end, perhaps through a read error. The genes are TRBV20-1 and TRBJ2-1; a weak D match, TRBD2 (6 bases). Germline V lookup: CDR1 DFQATT, CDR2 SNEGSKA (reference sequence). The CDR3 contains 14 residues. CDR3 bases: TGCAGTGCATACCGGGGCGGGGACCACAATGGGCAGTTCTTC. Translating it yields CSAYRGGDHNGQFF.

This sequence joins TRBV2 and TRBJ2-5, with 14 bases that match TRBD2. The CDR3 loop spans 15 amino acids. Trimming cost V 9 bases and J 4 bases; bases outside gene matches: 7. Germline assignment: CDR1 SNHLY and CDR2 FYNNEI. The CDR3, as DNA: TGTGCCAGAACCGCGGGACTAGCGGGGGCAGAGACCCAGTACTTC. Protein sequence: CARTAGLAGAETQYF.

The DNA of the CDR3 is TGTGCCAGCAGCTCGGGACCCCTGAACACTGAAGCTTTCTTT. It specifies CASSSGPLNTEAFF. The gene calls are TRBV5-5 and TRBJ1-1; tentative D call: TRBD1 (5 bases). Germline CDR1 reads SGHKS; CDR2 reads YYEKEE (reference sequence). Between the trimmed V and J ends, which lost 3 bases and 0 bases, there was a span of 9 bases. The length of the CDR3 is 14 residues.

The sample holds a few counts of this clonotype. The V call is TRBV12-3 or TRBV12-4, the J call TRBJ2-5, with D maybe TRBD2 (7 bases). The J call is doubtful: the DNA matches TRBJ2-1 better. The CDR3 spans 17 residues. The CDR3, as DNA: TGTGCCAGCAGTTTAGGAGGGGGGGCCATGGCTTACAATGAGCAGTTCTTC. Its translation is CASSLGGGAMAYNEQFF.

The chain combines TRBV5-1 with TRBJ2-3; no clear D gene. The CDR3 is 13 amino acids. The V end lost 1 base, the J end lost 6 bases, and 9 bases lay between the germline ends. CDR1 is SGHRS, CDR2 YFSETQ, per germline. Written as DNA, the CDR3 is TGCGCCAGCAGCTTGTTGGGCCGGGATACGCAGTATTTT. This translates into CASSLLGRDTQYF.